Here is one T cell receptor beta chain with its context. These data originate in a study of Tregs in tolerant kidney transplant recipients. Some clones are missing from TCRdb's copy, which holds only in-frame ones; the method was immunoSEQ multiplex PCR. The table includes 75,000 to 80,000 clones, 85% to 95% detected once. CDR3 size: 16 residues. V lost 6 bases to trimming and J lost 6 bases; unmatched junction nucleotides: 15. From germline, CDR1 is MDHEN and CDR2 SYDVKM. Sequencing was performed on Tregs from blood, taken before the transplant. This rearrangement joins TRBV28 to TRBJ2-7, with 9 bases fitting TRBD1. This TCR came from a human donor who received a combined kidney and bone marrow transplant. CDR3 in amino acids: CASSSPGQGLATEQYF. CDR3 in DNA: TGTGCCAGCAGCTCCCCGGGACAGGGCTTAGCCACCGAGCAGTACTTC.